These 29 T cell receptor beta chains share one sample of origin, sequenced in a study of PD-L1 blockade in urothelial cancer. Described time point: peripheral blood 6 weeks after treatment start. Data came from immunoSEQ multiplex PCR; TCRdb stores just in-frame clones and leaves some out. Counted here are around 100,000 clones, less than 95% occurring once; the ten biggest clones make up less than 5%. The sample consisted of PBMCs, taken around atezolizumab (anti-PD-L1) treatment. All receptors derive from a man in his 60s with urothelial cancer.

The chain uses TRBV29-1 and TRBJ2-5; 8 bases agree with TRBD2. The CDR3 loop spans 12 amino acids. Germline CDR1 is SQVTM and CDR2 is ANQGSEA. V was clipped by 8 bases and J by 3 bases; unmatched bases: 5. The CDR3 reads CSFYSGEETQYF. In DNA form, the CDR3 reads TGCAGCTTTTATAGCGGGGAAGAGACCCAGTACTTC.

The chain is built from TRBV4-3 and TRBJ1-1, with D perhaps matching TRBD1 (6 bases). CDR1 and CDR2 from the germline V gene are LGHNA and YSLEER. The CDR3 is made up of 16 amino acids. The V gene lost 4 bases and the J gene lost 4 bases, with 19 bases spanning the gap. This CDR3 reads CASSPRVTGMGTEAFF. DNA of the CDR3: TGCGCCAGCAGCCCAAGAGTGACAGGCATGGGCACTGAAGCTTTCTTT.

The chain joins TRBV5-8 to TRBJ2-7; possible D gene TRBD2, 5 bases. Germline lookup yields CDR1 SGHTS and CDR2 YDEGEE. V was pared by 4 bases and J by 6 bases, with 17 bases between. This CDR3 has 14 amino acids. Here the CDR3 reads CASSAAKRGSEQYF. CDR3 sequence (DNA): TGTGCCAGCAGCGCCGCCAAACGGGGAAGCGAGCAGTACTTC.

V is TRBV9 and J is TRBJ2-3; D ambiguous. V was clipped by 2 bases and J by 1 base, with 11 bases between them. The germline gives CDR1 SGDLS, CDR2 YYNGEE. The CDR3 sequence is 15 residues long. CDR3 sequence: CASSVEFGGTDTQYF. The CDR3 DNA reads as TGTGCCAGCAGCGTGGAATTTGGAGGCACAGATACGCAGTATTTT. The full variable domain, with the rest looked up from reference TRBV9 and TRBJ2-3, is DSGVTQTPKHLITATGQRVTLRCSPRSGDLSVYWYQQSLDQGLQFLIQYYNGEERAKGNILERFSAQQFPDLHSELNLSSLELGDSALYFCASSVEFGGTDTQYFGPGTRLTVL.

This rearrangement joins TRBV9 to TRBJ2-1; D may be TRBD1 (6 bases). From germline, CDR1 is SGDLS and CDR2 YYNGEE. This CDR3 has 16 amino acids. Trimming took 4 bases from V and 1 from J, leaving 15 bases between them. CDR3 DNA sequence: TGTGCCAGCAGCCCAAACAGGGTAACGTCCTACAATGAGCAGTTCTTC. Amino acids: CASSPNRVTSYNEQFF.

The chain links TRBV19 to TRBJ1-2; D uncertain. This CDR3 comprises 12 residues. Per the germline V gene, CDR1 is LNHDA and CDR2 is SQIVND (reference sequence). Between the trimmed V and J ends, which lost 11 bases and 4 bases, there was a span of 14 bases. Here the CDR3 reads CAFKRRPYGYTF. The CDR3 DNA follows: TGTGCCTTTAAACGCAGGCCCTATGGCTACACCTTC.

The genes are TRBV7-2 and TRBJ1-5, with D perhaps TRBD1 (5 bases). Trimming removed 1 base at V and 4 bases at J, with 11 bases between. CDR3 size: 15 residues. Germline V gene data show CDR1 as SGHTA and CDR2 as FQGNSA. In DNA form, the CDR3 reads TGTGCCAGCAGCTTAGTAGCAGGGCAGAATCAGCCCCAGCATTTT. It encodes CASSLVAGQNQPQHF.

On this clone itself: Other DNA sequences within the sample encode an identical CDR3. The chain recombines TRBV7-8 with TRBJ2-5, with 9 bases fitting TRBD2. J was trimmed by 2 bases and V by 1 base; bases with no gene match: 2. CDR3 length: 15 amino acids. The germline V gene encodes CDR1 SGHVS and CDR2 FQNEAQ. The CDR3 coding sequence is TGTGCCAGCAGCTTAGGGCTAGCGGGGCAAGAGACCCAGTACTTC. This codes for CASSLGLAGQETQYF.

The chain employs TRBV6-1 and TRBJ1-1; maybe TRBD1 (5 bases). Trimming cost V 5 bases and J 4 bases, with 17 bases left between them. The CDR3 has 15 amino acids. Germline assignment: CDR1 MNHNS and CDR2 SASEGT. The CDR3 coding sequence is TGTGCCAGCAGTTCCGAACCAGGGTTAGGCACTGAAGCTTTCTTT. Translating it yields CASSSEPGLGTEAFF.

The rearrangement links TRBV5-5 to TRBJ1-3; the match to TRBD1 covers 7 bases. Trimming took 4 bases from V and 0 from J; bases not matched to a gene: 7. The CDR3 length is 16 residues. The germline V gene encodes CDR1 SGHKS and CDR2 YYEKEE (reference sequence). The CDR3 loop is CASSPYDRDSGNTIYF. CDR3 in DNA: TGTGCCAGCAGCCCTTATGACAGGGACTCTGGAAACACCATATATTTT. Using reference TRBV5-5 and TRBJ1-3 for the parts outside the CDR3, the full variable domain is DAGVTQSPTHLIKTRGQQVTLRCSPISGHKSVSWYQQVLGQGPQFIFQYYEKEERGRGNFPDRFSARQFPNYSSELNVNALLLGDSALYLCASSPYDRDSGNTIYFGEGSWLTVV.

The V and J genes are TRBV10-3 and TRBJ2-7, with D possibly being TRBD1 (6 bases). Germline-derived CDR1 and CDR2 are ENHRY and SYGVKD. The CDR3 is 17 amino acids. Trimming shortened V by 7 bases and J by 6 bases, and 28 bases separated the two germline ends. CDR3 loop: CAINPPSRQGPPGEQYF. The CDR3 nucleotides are TGTGCCATCAACCCCCCAAGTCGTCAGGGGCCTCCTGGCGAGCAGTACTTC.

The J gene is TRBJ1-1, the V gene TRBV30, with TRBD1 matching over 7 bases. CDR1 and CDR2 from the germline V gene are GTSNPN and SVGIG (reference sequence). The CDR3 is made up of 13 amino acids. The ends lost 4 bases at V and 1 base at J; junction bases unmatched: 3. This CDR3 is CAWMGQTNTEAFF. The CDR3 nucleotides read TGTGCCTGGATGGGACAGACGAACACTGAAGCTTTCTTT.

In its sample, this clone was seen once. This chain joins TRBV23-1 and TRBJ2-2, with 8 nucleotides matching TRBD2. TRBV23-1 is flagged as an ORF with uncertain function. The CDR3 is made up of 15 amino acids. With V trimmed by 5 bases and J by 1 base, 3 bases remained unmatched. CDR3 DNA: TGCGCCAGCAGTATGACTAGCGAGAACACCGGGGAGCTGTTTTTT. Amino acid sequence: CASSMTSENTGELFF.

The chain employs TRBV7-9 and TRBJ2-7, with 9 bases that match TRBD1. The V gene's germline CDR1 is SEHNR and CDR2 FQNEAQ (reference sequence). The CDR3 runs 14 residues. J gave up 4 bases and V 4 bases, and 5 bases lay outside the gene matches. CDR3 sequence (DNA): TGTGCCAGCAGCTCCGACAGGGGGAGGTACGAGCAGTACTTC. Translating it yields CASSSDRGRYEQYF.

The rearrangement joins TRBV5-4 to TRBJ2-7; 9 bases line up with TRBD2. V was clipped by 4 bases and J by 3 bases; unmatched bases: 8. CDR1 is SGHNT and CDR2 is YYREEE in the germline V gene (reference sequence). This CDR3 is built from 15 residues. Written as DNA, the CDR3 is TGTGCCAGCAGCCGAGGAGTAGCGGGGGTCTACGAGCAGTACTTC. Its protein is CASSRGVAGVYEQYF.

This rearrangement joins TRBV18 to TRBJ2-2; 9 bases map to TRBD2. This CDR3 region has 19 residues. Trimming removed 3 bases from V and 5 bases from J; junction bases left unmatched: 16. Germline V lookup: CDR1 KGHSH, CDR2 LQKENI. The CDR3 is CASSPGLRGSGSYTGELFF. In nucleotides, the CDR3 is TGTGCCAGCTCACCTGGACTGAGAGGTAGCGGGAGTTATACCGGGGAGCTGTTTTTT.

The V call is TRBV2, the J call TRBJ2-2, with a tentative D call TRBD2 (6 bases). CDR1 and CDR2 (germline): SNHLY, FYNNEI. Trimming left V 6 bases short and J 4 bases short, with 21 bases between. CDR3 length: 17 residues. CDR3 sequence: CASSAPEGTSGTGELFF. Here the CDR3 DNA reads TGTGCCAGCAGCGCTCCTGAGGGGACTTCGGGCACCGGGGAGCTGTTTTTT.

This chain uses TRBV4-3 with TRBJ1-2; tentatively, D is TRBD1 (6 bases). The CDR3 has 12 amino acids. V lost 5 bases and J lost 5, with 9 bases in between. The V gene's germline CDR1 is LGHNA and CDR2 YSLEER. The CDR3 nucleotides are TGCGCCAGCAGCTATCAGGGGTATGGCTACACCTTC. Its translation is CASSYQGYGYTF.

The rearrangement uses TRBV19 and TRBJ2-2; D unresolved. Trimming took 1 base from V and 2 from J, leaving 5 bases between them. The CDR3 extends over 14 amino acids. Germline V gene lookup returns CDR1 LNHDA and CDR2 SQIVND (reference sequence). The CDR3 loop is CASSIGANTGELFF. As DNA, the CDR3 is TGTGCCAGTAGTATAGGGGCTAACACCGGGGAGCTGTTTTTT.

The CDR3 sequence: CASLTGGTGPYELFF. CDR3 nucleotide sequence: TGTGCCAGCCTAACTGGAGGGACAGGGCCGTACGAGCTGTTTTTT. V gene TRBV28 combines with J gene TRBJ2-2, with 9 bases lining up with TRBD1. V gave up 8 bases and J gave up 11 bases; unmatched junction bases: 15. CDR1 is MDHEN, CDR2 SYDVKM, per germline. CDR3 length: 15 residues.

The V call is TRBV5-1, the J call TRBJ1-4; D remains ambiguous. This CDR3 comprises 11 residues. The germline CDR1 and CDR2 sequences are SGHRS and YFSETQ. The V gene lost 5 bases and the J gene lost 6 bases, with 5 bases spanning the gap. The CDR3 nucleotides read TGCGCCAGCAGGGAGGATGAAAAACTGTTTTTT. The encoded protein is CASREDEKLFF.

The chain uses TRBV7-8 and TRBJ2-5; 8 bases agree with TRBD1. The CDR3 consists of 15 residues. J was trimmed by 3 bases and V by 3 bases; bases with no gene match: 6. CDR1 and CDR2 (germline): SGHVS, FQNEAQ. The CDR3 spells CASSFDRGREETQYF. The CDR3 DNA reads TGTGCCAGCAGCTTTGACAGGGGACGAGAAGAGACCCAGTACTTC.

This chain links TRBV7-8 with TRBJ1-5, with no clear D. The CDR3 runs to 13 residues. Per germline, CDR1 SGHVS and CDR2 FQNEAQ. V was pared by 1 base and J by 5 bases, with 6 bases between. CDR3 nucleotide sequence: TGTGCCAGCAGCTTAGGGGCTGATCAGCCCCAGCATTTT. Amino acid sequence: CASSLGADQPQHF.

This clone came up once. DNA of the CDR3: TGTGCCTGGAATCGACTCACAGATACGCAGTATTTT. It codes for CAWNRLTDTQYF. The V gene is TRBV30, the J gene TRBJ2-3; D not certain. Deletions cut 4 bases from V and 2 bases from J, with 7 bases between. CDR3 length: 12 amino acids. CDR1 and CDR2 (germline): GTSNPN, SVGIG (reference sequence).

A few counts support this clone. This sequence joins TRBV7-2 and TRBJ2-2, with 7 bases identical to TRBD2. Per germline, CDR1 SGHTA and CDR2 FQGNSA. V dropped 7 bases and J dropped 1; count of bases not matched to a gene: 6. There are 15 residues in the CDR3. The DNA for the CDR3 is TGTGCCAGCACCCGGGGAGGGGTGAACACCGGGGAGCTGTTTTTT. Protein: CASTRGGVNTGELFF.

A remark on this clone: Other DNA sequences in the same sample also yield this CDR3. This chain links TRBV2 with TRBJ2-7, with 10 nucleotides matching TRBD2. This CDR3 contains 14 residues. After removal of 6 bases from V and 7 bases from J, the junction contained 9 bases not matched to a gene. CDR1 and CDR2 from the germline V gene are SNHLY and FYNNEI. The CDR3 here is CASSELLAGREQYF. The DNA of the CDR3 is TGTGCCAGCAGCGAACTACTAGCGGGGAGGGAGCAGTACTTC.

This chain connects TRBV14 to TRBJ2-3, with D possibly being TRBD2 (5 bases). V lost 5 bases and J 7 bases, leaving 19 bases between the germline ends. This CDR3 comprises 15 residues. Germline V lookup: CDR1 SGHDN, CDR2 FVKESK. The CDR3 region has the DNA TGTGCCAGCAGCGTCCTTGGGAGTGGTGGAAATACGCAGTATTTT. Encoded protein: CASSVLGSGGNTQYF.

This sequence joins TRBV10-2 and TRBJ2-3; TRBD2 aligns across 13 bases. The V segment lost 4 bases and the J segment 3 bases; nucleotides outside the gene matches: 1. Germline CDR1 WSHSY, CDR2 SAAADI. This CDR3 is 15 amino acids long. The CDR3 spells CASSATSGGTDTQYF. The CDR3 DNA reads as TGCGCCAGCAGTGCGACTAGCGGGGGGACAGATACGCAGTATTTT.

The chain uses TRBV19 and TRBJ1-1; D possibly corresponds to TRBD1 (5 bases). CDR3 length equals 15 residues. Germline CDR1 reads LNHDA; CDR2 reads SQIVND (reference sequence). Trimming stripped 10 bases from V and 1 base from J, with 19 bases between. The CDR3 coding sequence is TGTGCCATCACTGTAGGGTGGCAGGGGAACACTGAAGCTTTCTTT. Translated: CAITVGWQGNTEAFF.